The rows below give T cell receptor beta chains drawn from one sample of a study of T cells in Graves' hyperthyroidism and ophthalmopathy. TCRdb used MiXCR to reprocess the multiplex PCR reads, holding one entry per CDR3 protein. The table shows 500,000 to 600,000 distinct CDR3 sequences, with 15% to 20% occurring only once. The sequenced sample was blood. The receptors shown here come from a man between 35 and 55 years old with Graves' ophthalmopathy. Each CDR3 is given with its conserved first and last residue. The order of the fields is J gene, D gene, clone size, V gene, CDR3 DNA, CDR3 protein. D genes are given only for firm matches. Rows give clone size only sometimes, using once, few, many, or a class for an expanded clone.

>TRBJ2-1|TRBD2|few|TRBV7-9
TGTGCCAGCAGTTTGAATAGCGGGAGGGCCGGGAATGAGCAGTTCTTC
CASSLNSGRAGNEQFF
>TRBJ2-5|TRBD2|many|TRBV3-1
TGTGCCAGCAGCCAAGGAGGCGGACTAGATAAAGAGACCCAGTACTTC
CASSQGGGLDKETQYF
>TRBJ1-3|NA|few|TRBV7-2
TGTGCCAGCAGCTTACGGGGACACACCATATATTTT
CASSLRGHTIYF
>TRBJ2-7|NA|NA|TRBV12-3/TRBV12-4
TGTGCCAGCAGTTTAAATTTGATGGCTGCCGAGCAGTACTTC
CASSLNLMAAEQYF
>TRBJ2-7|NA|many|TRBV29-1
TGCAGCGTTGCGGGACAACAGGGCCTATCCTCCTACGAGCAGTACTTC
CSVAGQQGLSSYEQYF
>TRBJ1-6|NA|NA|TRBV5-1
TGCGCCAGCAGCTTATCAGGGGACAATTCACCCCTCCACTTT
CASSLSGDNSPLHF
>TRBJ1-1|NA|NA|TRBV6-2/TRBV6-3
TGTGCCAGCAGCTGGTGGAGGGGCATGAACACTGAAGCTTTCTTT
CASSWWRGMNTEAFF
>TRBJ2-7|NA|many|TRBV6-1
TGTGCCAGCAGTGCGAAACAGGGTCACCACGAGCAGTACTTC
CASSAKQGHHEQYF
>TRBJ2-2|NA|few|TRBV9
TGTGCCAGCAGCACCGAAGTTGACGGGGAGCTGTTTTTT
CASSTEVDGELFF
>TRBJ2-7|TRBD1|few|TRBV30
TGTGCCTGGAGGGGACAGGGTGAAGTCGAGCAGTACTTC
CAWRGQGEVEQYF
>TRBJ2-7|TRBD1|many|TRBV6-1
TGTGCCAGCAGGGGCCAGGGGGCGGGAGAGCAGTACTTC
CASRGQGAGEQYF
>TRBJ1-2|NA|NA|TRBV12-3/TRBV12-4
TGTGCCAGCACCTCCGAGGGGCCGGGCTACACCTTC
CASTSEGPGYTF
>TRBJ2-5|TRBD2|many|TRBV11-1
TGTGCCAGCAGCTTAGGACGAGGAGGGAGCGGGGGGGCCGCAGAGACCCAGTACTTC
CASSLGRGGSGGAAETQYF
>TRBJ2-5|NA|many|TRBV27
TGTGCCAGCAGTTTATCCCACCAAGAGACCCAGTACTTC
CASSLSHQETQYF
>TRBJ2-3|TRBD2|few|TRBV7-3
TGTGCCAGCAGCCCAAGCGGGAGGGCCGGAGATACGCAGTATTTT
CASSPSGRAGDTQYF
>TRBJ1-1|NA|many|TRBV5-6
TGTGCCAGCAGCTCCCCTGGAGGGAACACTGAAGCTTTCTTT
CASSSPGGNTEAFF
>TRBJ2-7|TRBD1|many|TRBV5-1
TGCGCCAGCAGCTTGGGTGACAGGGGCTACACCTCCTACGAGCAGTACTTC
CASSLGDRGYTSYEQYF
>TRBJ1-1|TRBD1|once|TRBV19
TGTGCCAGTAGGGGGGACAGTCCGAACACTGAAGCTTTCTTT
CASRGDSPNTEAFF
>TRBJ1-2|NA|NA|TRBV12-5
TGTGCTAGTGGTTTGGGGGGAGAGGTGCGCGGCTACACCTTC
CASGLGGEVRGYTF
>TRBJ2-7|TRBD1|NA|TRBV6-1
TGTGCCAGCAGGACAGGGGAGCGCTACGAGCAGTACTTC
CASRTGERYEQYF
>TRBJ2-1|NA|many|TRBV28
TGTGCCAGCAGTTTAAACGGGGCCTACAATGAGCAGTTCTTC
CASSLNGAYNEQFF
>TRBJ2-5|NA|few|TRBV6-2/TRBV6-3
TGTGCCAGCAGTTGGTCCGGGACGACCCTCGAGACCCAGTACTTC
CASSWSGTTLETQYF
>TRBJ2-1|TRBD2|many|TRBV7-2
TGTGCCAGCAGCTTAGCTAGCGGGAAAAACAATGAGCAGTTCTTC
CASSLASGKNNEQFF
>TRBJ2-7|NA|many|TRBV2
TGTGCCAGCAGTGGATCTAGTTCCTACGAGCAGTACTTC
CASSGSSSYEQYF
>TRBJ2-3|TRBD2|NA|TRBV6-5
TGTGCCAGCAGTTACTCCTTAGCGGGAGTTACAGATACGCAGTATTTT
CASSYSLAGVTDTQYF
>TRBJ1-4|NA|medium-sized|TRBV7-9
TGTGCCAGCAGCCCCGAGGACAGAACTAATGAAAAACTGTTTTTT
CASSPEDRTNEKLFF
>TRBJ2-7|TRBD1|many|TRBV20-1
TGCAGTGCTAGAGTGGGACAGGGGGCATACGAGCAGTACTTC
CSARVGQGAYEQYF
>TRBJ1-5|NA|NA|TRBV6-1
TGTGCCAGCAGTCCGACAGGCCGCCTTCAGCCCCAGCATTTT
CASSPTGRLQPQHF
>TRBJ1-1|TRBD1|NA|TRBV7-3
TGTGCCAGCAGCTCCTCGACAGGGGAACTGAAGGAAGCTTTCTTT
CASSSSTGELKEAFF
>TRBJ2-3|NA|NA|TRBV9
TGTGCCAGCAGCGGCGGGGCCACTGGTGGCACAGATACGCAGTATTTT
CASSGGATGGTDTQYF
>TRBJ2-5|TRBD1|many|TRBV28
TGTGCCAGCAGTACCATGGGACAGGGCCTGGACCTGGAGACCCAGTACTTC
CASSTMGQGLDLETQYF
>TRBJ2-1|NA|NA|TRBV20-1
TGCAGTGCTAACTCACCAAGCCCCCCAAATGAGCAGTTCTTC
CSANSPSPPNEQFF
>TRBJ2-3|NA|NA|TRBV20-1
TGCAGTCGCCGCCTGGGCCCAACAGATACGCAGTATTTT
CSRRLGPTDTQYF
>TRBJ2-5|TRBD2|NA|TRBV10-3
TGTGCCATCAAGAGAGGGCTAGCGGGGGAACAAGAGACCCAGTACTTC
CAIKRGLAGEQETQYF
>TRBJ2-1|TRBD2|few|TRBV4-1
TGCGCCAGCAGCCAAAAGCTAGCGGGGTATCATGAGCAGTTCTTC
CASSQKLAGYHEQFF
>TRBJ2-1|TRBD1|few|TRBV5-8
TGTGCCAGCAGCTGGGGACAGGTGAGGAATGAGCAGTTCTTC
CASSWGQVRNEQFF
>TRBJ1-4|TRBD1|few|TRBV15
TGTGCCACCAGCAGAGTACAGGGGAGGGAAAAACTGTTTTTT
CATSRVQGREKLFF
>TRBJ2-2|TRBD2|NA|TRBV7-9
TGTGCCAGCAGCACAGCGGGGGGGAACACCGGGGAGCTGTTTTTT
CASSTAGGNTGELFF
>TRBJ2-1|NA|few|TRBV12-3/TRBV12-4
TGTGCCAGCAGTGGCGGTCAGGGACGGCACCGCAATGAGCAGTTCTTC
CASSGGQGRHRNEQFF
>TRBJ1-2|NA|NA|TRBV3-1
TGTGCCAGCAGCCAAGATCTACGCGTGGGGGGAAGTGGCTACACCTTC
CASSQDLRVGGSGYTF
>TRBJ2-3|TRBD2|many|TRBV3-1
TGTGCCAGCAGCCAGCGAAGCGTGGGGGGGAGTCGCACAGATACGCAGTATTTT
CASSQRSVGGSRTDTQYF
>TRBJ2-1|NA|NA|TRBV7-3
TGTGCCAGCAGCGCCCCCGGGGAGGGGGTCAATGAGCAGTTCTTC
CASSAPGEGVNEQFF
>TRBJ1-4|TRBD1|few|TRBV30
TGTGCCTGGAGCTCCACCGACAGGGGGCGGCAGGTTGAAAAACTGTTTTTT
CAWSSTDRGRQVEKLFF
>TRBJ2-5|TRBD2|many|TRBV12-3/TRBV12-4
TGTGCCAGCAGTTTAGCTCGCGGGGGGAGGACCCAGTACTTC
CASSLARGGRTQYF
>TRBJ1-1|TRBD1|many|TRBV3-1
TGTGCCAGCAAAAAAATCCGGGGGACAGGGGGCAGAAGTGGTGAAGCTTTCTTT
CASKKIRGTGGRSGEAFF
>TRBJ2-7|NA|many|TRBV11-2
TGTGCCAGCAGCTTAGGTCGGGTCCTGGAGCAGTACTTC
CASSLGRVLEQYF
>TRBJ2-4|TRBD1|NA|TRBV6-2/TRBV6-3
TGTGCCAGCGGGGGACAGGCTGCGTACATTCAGTACTTC
CASGGQAAYIQYF
>TRBJ2-7|TRBD1|many|TRBV7-2
TGTGCCAGCAGCTTAGGGACAGGGGGTGAGCAGTACTTC
CASSLGTGGEQYF
>TRBJ2-7|NA|NA|TRBV20-1
TGCAGTGCGCAGACTAGTAGGGAAACCTACGAGCAGTACTTC
CSAQTSRETYEQYF
>TRBJ1-6|NA|NA|TRBV20-1
TGCAGTGCTCGAGGGGGGGCTGGTTCACCCCTCCACTTT
CSARGGAGSPLHF
>TRBJ1-2|NA|many|TRBV18
TGTGCCAGCTCGCTACAGGACAGCGCCGAGGTCACCTTC
CASSLQDSAEVTF
>TRBJ2-2|NA|few|TRBV9
TGTGCCAGCAGTCGTCAGGGGGGACGGACGAACACCGGGGAGCTGTTTTTT
CASSRQGGRTNTGELFF
>TRBJ2-7|NA|many|TRBV27
TGTGCCAGCAGTTCCAATCGACTCCCCCCCTACGAGCAGTACTTC
CASSSNRLPPYEQYF
>TRBJ2-2|NA|many|TRBV12-3/TRBV12-4
TGTGCCAGCAGTTTGTGGCGGAGGAACACCGGGGAGCTGTTTTTT
CASSLWRRNTGELFF
>TRBJ1-5|NA|many|TRBV27
TGTGCCAGCAGTCCTACCCCAGGGTTTAGCAATCAGCCCCAGCATTTT
CASSPTPGFSNQPQHF
>TRBJ1-4|NA|few|TRBV27
TGTGCCAGCAAGGGGGGAGGGAAACTGTTTTTT
CASKGGGKLFF
>TRBJ2-5|TRBD2|many|TRBV28
TGTGCCAGCAGTTCTGTAGCGGGAGGGGGTGAGACCCAGTACTTC
CASSSVAGGGETQYF